The clone carrying this T cell receptor (beta chain) was detected only a few times. The antigen is not known. Noted treatment: approximately nine-day PBMC culture with coronavirus spike peptide pools or control peptides (ViraFEST assay). The sample comes from a study of vaccination and CD4 T cells after COVID-19. For the study at large: Convalescent patients gave post-COVID blood a median about 100 days post-diagnosis, range 35 to 161.

Oncomine TCR Beta short-read sequencing was applied to DNA from cultured CD4+ T cells. TCRdb reprocessed the PCR reads with MiXCR, giving one entry per CDR3 protein. The data show 7,500 to 9,500 distinct CDR3 sequences, 40% to 65% seen once. Sequencing used CD4+ T cells from blood, cultured in vitro. This receptor was identified in a human donor who had recovered from COVID-19.

CDR3 residues: CSAPGLAGNTDTQYF. CDR3 nucleotides: TGCAGTGCGCCCGGACTAGCGGGGAACACAGATACGCAGTATTTT. The rearrangement links TRBV20-1 to TRBJ2-3, with 12 positions matching TRBD2. Germline-derived CDR1 and CDR2 are DFQATT and SNEGSKA (reference sequence). Trimming cost V 6 bases and J 2 bases; bases outside gene matches: 6. The CDR3 loop spans 15 amino acids.